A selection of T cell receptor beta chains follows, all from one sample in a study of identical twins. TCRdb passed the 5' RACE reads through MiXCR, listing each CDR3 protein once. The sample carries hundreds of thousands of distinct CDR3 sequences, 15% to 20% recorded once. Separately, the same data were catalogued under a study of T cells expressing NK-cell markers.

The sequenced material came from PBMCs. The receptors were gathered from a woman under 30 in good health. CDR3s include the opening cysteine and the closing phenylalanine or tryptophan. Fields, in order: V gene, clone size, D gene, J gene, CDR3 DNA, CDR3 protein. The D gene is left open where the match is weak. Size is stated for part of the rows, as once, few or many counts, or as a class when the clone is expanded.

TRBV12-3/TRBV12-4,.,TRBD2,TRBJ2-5,TGTGCCAGCAGTTTTTCGAGCGGGAGTAAGACCCAGTACTTC,CASSFSSGSKTQYF
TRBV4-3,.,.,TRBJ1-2,TGCGCCAGCAGCCAAGATTGGGGGTCTGGCTACACCTTC,CASSQDWGSGYTF
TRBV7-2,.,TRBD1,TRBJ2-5,TGTGCCAGCAGTTTTAGACAGGGAGTAGAGACCCAGTACTTC,CASSFRQGVETQYF
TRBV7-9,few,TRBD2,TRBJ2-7,TGTGCCAGCAGCTCCCCGGGACTAGCGGTTGGCTACGAGCAGTACTTC,CASSSPGLAVGYEQYF
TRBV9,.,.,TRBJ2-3,TGTGCCAGCAGCAATACCCCTAGCTCCACAGATACGCAGTATTTT,CASSNTPSSTDTQYF
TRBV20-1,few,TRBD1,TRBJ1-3,TGCAGTGCTAGAGGTCCCCTGGGTACAGGGGACTCTGGAAACACCATATATTTT,CSARGPLGTGDSGNTIYF
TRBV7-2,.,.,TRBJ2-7,TGTGCCAGCAGCTTCCGCCCGGGGGAGCAGTACTTC,CASSFRPGEQYF
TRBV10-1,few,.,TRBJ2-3,TGCGCCAGCAGTGAGTCGGCTGCACAGGAGACGCAGTATTTT,CASSESAAQETQYF
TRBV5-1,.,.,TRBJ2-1,TGCGCCAGCAGCTTGCGAACCGCTTGGGGGAGCGCAAATGAGCAGTTCTTC,CASSLRTAWGSANEQFF
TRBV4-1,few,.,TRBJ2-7,TGCGCCAGCAGCCTCACTCAGGGCGGGGAGCAGTACTTC,CASSLTQGGEQYF
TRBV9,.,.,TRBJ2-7,TGTGCCAGCAGCGTAGGCGGCTTCTCCTACGAGCAGTACTTC,CASSVGGFSYEQYF
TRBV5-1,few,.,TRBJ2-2,TGCGCCAGCAGCTTCGGTCCCACCAGGGGGGACACCGGGGAGCTGTTTTTT,CASSFGPTRGDTGELFF
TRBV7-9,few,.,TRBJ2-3,TGTGCCAGCAGCTCAGGGGAGGGCCCCCCCACAGATACGCAGTATTTT,CASSSGEGPPTDTQYF
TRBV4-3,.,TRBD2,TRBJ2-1,TGCGCCAGCAGCCATCCCCCCGGACTAGCGTACTACAATGAGCAGTTCTTC,CASSHPPGLAYYNEQFF
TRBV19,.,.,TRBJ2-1,TGTGCCAGTACCCTCGGGACGGTGCCCGGTAATGAGCAGTTCTTC,CASTLGTVPGNEQFF
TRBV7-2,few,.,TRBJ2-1,TGTGCCAGCAGCTTAGTCCCGGGTTACAATGAGCAGTTCTTC,CASSLVPGYNEQFF
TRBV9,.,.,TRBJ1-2,TGTGCCAGCAGCGTAAAGGGGATGCCCTATGGCTACACCTTC,CASSVKGMPYGYTF
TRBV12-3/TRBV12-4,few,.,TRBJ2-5,TGTGCCAGCGCCGTTCGGGGAGAGACCCAGTACTTC,CASAVRGETQYF
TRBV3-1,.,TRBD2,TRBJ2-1,TGTGCCAGCATTGCCGGGACTAGCGGACTGGCGTGGTACAATGAGCAGTTCTTC,CASIAGTSGLAWYNEQFF
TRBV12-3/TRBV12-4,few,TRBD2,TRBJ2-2,TGTGCCAGCAGTCCCCCCGCGGGAGGGCCAGAGGCCGGGGAGCTGTTTTTT,CASSPPAGGPEAGELFF
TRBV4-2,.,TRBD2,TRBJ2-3,TGTGCCAGCAGCCAAGGGAGGACTAGCGGGGGGGCTCCCTACACAGATACGCAGTATTTT,CASSQGRTSGGAPYTDTQYF
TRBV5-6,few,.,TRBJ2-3,TGTGCCAGCAGCTCTTTCGGTTCAGCGGGAGATACGCAGTATTTT,CASSSFGSAGDTQYF
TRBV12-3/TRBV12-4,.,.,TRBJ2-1,TGTGCCAGCAGCAATGGACCGAACGGTGAGCAGTTCTTC,CASSNGPNGEQFF
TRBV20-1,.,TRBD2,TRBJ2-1,TGCAGTGCTAGAGATACCGGGGGGGCGTACAATGAGCAGTTCTTC,CSARDTGGAYNEQFF
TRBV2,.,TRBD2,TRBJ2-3,TGTGCCAGCAGCCTAGAGGGACTATCTAGCACAGATACGCAGTATTTT,CASSLEGLSSTDTQYF
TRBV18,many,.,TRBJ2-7,TGTGCCAGCTCACCCTGGGCGGACAGTACCTACGAGCAGTACTTC,CASSPWADSTYEQYF
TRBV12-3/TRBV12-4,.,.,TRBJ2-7,TGTGCCAGCAGACCCGGGGGCCCCGTCTACGAGCAGTACTTC,CASRPGGPVYEQYF
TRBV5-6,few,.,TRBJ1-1,TGTGCCAGCAGCTTTTACAGAAACACTGAAGCTTTCTTT,CASSFYRNTEAFF
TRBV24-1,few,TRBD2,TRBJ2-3,TGTGCCACCAGTGATAGCGCGCCCCTCGGAGGGGAGGGTACAGATACGCAGTATTTT,CATSDSAPLGGEGTDTQYF
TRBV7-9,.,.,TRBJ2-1,TGTGCCAGCAGCCCACCCCCTAGCGATGAGCAGTTCTTC,CASSPPPSDEQFF
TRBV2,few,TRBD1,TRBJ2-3,TGTGCCAGCAGTAAACGACGGGACAGCGCAGATACGCAGTATTTT,CASSKRRDSADTQYF
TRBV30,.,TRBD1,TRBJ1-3,TGTGCCTGGAGTTCACGGAGACAGGGGGCAGACACCATATATTTT,CAWSSRRQGADTIYF
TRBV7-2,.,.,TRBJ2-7,TGTGCCAGCAGCGAAGCGCCCTACGAGCAGTACTTC,CASSEAPYEQYF
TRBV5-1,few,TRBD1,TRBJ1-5,TGCGCCAGCAGCTTGGGACAGGGAGGCAGCAATCAGCCCCAGCATTTT,CASSLGQGGSNQPQHF
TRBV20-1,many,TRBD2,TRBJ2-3,TGCAGTGCTCAGACTAGCGGGAGGGGTACGCAGTATTTT,CSAQTSGRGTQYF
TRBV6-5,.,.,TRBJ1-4,TGTGCCAGCAGTTCCATCATGCGGGGGCAGGGGAGCCGACGGGAAAAACTGTTTTTT,CASSSIMRGQGSRREKLFF
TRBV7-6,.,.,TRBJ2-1,TGTGCCAGCAGCTTTGTCCTCTCCTACAATGAGCAGTTCTTC,CASSFVLSYNEQFF
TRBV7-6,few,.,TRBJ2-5,TGTGCCAGCAGCCATATAAACCAAGAGACCCAGTACTTC,CASSHINQETQYF
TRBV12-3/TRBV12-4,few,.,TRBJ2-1,TGTGCCAGCAGGTCGCTGGTGGGGCTGGACAATGAGCAGTTCTTC,CASRSLVGLDNEQFF
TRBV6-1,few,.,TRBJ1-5,TGTGCCAGCAAAGCTTGGGGTGGCAATCAGCCCCAGCATTTT,CASKAWGGNQPQHF
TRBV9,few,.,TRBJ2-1,TGTGCCAGCGGCTTAGACCATCGTGTCAGTGAGCAGTTCTTC,CASGLDHRVSEQFF
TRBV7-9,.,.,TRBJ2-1,TGTGCCAGCAGCCCCCCGACTAGTGCTCTTGAGCAGTTCTTC,CASSPPTSALEQFF
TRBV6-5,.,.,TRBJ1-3,TGTGCCAGCAGTTACAGGGCGGGAGGAAACACCATATATTTT,CASSYRAGGNTIYF
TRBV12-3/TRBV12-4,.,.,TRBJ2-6,TGTGCCAGCAGTTTTGGAGGGGGGGTGGGGGCCAACGTCCTGACTTTC,CASSFGGGVGANVLTF
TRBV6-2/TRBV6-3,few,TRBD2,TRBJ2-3,TGTGCCAGCAGTCCTCACAGCCTCACTAGCGCCTACACAGATACGCAGTATTTT,CASSPHSLTSAYTDTQYF
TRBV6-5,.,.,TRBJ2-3,TGTGCCAGCAGTTATGAGTCCGGGGGCCGCACAGATACGCAGTATTTT,CASSYESGGRTDTQYF